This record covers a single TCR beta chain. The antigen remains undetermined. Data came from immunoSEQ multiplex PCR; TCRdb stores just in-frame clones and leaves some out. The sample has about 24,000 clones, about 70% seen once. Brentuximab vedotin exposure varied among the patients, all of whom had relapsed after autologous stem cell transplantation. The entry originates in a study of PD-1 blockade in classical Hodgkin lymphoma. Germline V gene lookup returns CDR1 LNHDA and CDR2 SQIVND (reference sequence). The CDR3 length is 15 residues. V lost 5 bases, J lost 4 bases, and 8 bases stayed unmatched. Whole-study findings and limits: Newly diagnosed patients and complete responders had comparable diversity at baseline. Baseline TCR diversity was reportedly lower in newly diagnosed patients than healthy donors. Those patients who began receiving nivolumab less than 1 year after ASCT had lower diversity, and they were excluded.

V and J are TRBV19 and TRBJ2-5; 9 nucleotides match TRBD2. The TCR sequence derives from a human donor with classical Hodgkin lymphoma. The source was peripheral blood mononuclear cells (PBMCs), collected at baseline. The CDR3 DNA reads TGTGCCAGTAGTCGAGGCGGGGGGGCCGGAGAGACCCAGTACTTC. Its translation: CASSRGGGAGETQYF.